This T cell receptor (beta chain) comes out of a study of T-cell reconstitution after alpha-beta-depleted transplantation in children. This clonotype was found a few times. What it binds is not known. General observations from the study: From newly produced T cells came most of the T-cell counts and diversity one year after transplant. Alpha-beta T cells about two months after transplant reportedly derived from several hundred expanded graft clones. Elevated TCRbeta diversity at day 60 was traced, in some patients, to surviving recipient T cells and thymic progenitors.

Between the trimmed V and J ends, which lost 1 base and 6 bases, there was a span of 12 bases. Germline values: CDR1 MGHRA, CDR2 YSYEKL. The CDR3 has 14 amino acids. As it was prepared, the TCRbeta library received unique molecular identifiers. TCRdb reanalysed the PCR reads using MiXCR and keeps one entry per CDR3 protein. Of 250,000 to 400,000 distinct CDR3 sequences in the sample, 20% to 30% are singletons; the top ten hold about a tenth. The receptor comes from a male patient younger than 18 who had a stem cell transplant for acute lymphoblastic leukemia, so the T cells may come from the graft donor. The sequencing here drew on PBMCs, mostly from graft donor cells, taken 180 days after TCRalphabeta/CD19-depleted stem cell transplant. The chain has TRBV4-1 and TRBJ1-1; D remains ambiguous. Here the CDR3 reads CASSQVEGVPEAFF. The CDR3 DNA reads TGCGCCAGCAGCCAAGTGGAGGGAGTCCCTGAAGCTTTCTTT.